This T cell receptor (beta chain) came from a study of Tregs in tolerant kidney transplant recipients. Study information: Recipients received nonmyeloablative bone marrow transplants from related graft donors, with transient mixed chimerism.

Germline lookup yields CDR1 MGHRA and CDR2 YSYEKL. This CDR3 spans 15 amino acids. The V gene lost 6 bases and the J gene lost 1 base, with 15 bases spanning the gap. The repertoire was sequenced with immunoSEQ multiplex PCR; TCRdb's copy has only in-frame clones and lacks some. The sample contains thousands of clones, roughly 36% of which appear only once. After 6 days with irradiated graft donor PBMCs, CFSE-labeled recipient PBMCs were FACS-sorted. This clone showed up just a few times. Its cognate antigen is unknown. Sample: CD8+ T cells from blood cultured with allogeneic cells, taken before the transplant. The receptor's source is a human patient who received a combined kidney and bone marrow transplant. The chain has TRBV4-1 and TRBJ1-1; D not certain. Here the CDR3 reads CASRGFGVPNTEAFF. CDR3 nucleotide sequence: TGCGCCAGCAGGGGCTTCGGGGTTCCGAACACTGAAGCTTTCTTT.